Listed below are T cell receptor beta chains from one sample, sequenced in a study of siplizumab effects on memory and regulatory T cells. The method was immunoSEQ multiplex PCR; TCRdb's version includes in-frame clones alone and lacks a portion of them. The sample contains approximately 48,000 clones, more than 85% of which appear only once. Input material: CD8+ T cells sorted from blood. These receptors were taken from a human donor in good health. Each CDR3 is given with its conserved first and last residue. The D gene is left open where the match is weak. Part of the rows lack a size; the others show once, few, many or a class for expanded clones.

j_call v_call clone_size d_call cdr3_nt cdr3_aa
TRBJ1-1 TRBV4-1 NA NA TGCGCCAGCAGCCAAGCAGGAAACACTGAAGCTTTCTTT CASSQAGNTEAFF
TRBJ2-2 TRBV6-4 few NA TGTGCCAGCAGTTACAATCCAGTCAACACCGGGGAGCTGTTTTTT CASSYNPVNTGELFF
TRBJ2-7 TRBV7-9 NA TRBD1 TGTGCCAGCAGCTCCGTCCTCGGGACAGGCTCCTACGAGCAGTACTTC CASSSVLGTGSYEQYF
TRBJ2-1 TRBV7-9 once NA TGTGCCAGCAGCTTTCTAATAACAGGGCCCAAAGGGACTGAGCAGTTCTTC CASSFLITGPKGTEQFF
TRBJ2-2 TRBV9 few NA TGTGCCAGCAGCGTAGTTAGCGGAGGGACCGGGGAGCTGTTTTTT CASSVVSGGTGELFF
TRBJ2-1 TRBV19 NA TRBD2 TGTGCCAGTAGTATAGTGTCTTCGGTGTTGGGGGTAGCGGGACATTACAATGAGCAGTTCTTC CASSIVSSVLGVAGHYNEQFF
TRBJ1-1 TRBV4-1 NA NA TGCGCCAGCAGCCAAGAGGCCTTTTGGCAAGCTTTCTTT CASSQEAFWQAFF
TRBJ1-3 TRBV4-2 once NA TGTGCCAGCAGCCAATTCGGGGTCTCTGGAAACACCATATATTTT CASSQFGVSGNTIYF
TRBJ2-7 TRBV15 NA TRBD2 TGTGCCACCAGCAGCGGACTAGCGGAGCCCTACTTC CATSSGLAEPYF
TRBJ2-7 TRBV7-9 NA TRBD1 TGTGCCTACCAAGGGGGCACGGGCTACGAGCAGTACTTC CAYQGGTGYEQYF
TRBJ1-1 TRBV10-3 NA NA TGTGCCATCAGTGAGTCGATTAGGACGCACACTGAAGCTTTCTTT CAISESIRTHTEAFF
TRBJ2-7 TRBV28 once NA TGTGCCAGCAGCTCCCGACTATTTGTTAGCCTCGACCCCCTCTTCTACGAGCAGTACTTC CASSSRLFVSLDPLFYEQYF
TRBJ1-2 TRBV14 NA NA TGTGCCAGCAGCCTGAGGGGGGGCCCTCTTTATGGCTACACCTTC CASSLRGGPLYGYTF
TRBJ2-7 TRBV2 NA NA TGTGCCAGCAGTGAACCTGGGAACCCTTACGAGCAGTACTTC CASSEPGNPYEQYF
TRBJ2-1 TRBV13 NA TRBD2 TGTGCCAGCAGCTTAGTCGCGGGAGGGCCCACCTACAATGAGCAGTTCTTC CASSLVAGGPTYNEQFF
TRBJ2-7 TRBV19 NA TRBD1 TGTGCCAGTAGTACACGACAGGGTGACGAGCAGTACTTC CASSTRQGDEQYF
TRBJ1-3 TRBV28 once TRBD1 TGTGCCAGCAGTTCCCGGACAGGGGAAACTGGAAACACCATATATTTT CASSSRTGETGNTIYF
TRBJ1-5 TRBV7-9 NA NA TGTGCCAGCCGGGACGGAAATCAGCCCCAGCATTTT CASRDGNQPQHF
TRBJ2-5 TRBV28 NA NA TGTGCCAGCAGCGAACTAAGTGGGGGTTCTTCCCAAGAGACCCAGTACTTC CASSELSGGSSQETQYF
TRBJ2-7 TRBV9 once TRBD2 TGTGCCAGCAGCGTCGGCGGGAGCCCCTACGAGCAGTACTTC CASSVGGSPYEQYF
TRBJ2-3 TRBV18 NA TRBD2 TGTGCCAGCTCACCACTACTAGCGGGAGGGCCGAGTCTAGACGATACGCAGTATTTT CASSPLLAGGPSLDDTQYF
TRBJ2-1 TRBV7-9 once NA TGTGCCAGCAGCCTCCTTGATGGGAATGAGCAGTTCTTC CASSLLDGNEQFF
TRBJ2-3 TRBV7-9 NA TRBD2 TGTGCCAGCAGCTTAGTAACTAGCGGGGGCACAGATACGCAGTATTTT CASSLVTSGGTDTQYF
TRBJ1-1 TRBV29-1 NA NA TGCAGCGTTTCAGGGGCCGACTTGTCTGCTGAAGCTTTCTTT CSVSGADLSAEAFF
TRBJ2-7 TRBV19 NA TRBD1 TGTGCCAGCCGGACAGGGGGCTACGAGCAGTACTTC CASRTGGYEQYF
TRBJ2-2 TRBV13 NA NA TGTGCCACCGTAACGACCACCGGGGAGCTGTTTTTT CATVTTTGELFF
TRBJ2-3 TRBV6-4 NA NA TGTGCCAGCAGTGACTCGTGGGGCACAGATACGCAGTATTTT CASSDSWGTDTQYF
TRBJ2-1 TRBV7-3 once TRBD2 TGTGCCAGCAGCTTTGGCGGGAGAGTGGGCAATGAGCAGTTCTTC CASSFGGRVGNEQFF
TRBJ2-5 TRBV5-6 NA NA TGTGCCAGCAGCTCGGGCGAGACCCAGTACTTC CASSSGETQYF
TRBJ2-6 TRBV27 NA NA TGTGCCAGCAGTCCCGGACAGTCTTTGCCCCCTACCGTCCTGACTTTC CASSPGQSLPPTVLTF
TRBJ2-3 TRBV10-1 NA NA TGCGCCAGCAGTGAAGGAACGGGCGGGTCCACCGATACGCAGTATTTT CASSEGTGGSTDTQYF
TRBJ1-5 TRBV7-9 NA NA TGTGCCAGCAGCTTAGGGGGCCTCCGGCCCCAGCATTTT CASSLGGLRPQHF
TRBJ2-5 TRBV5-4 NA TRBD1 TGTGCCAGCAGCGAAGGGACAGGGGTCCGTCGAGAGACCCAGTACTTC CASSEGTGVRRETQYF
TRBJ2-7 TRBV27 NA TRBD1 TGTGCCAGCATGATCACCCAGGGGGCCTACGAGCAGTACTTC CASMITQGAYEQYF
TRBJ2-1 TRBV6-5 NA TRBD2 TGTGCCAGCAGTTTAGCGGGACAAGATGAGCAGTTCTTC CASSLAGQDEQFF
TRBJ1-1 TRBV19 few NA TGTGCCAGTAGTGCAGGGGAAGGGACTGAAGCTTTCTTT CASSAGEGTEAFF
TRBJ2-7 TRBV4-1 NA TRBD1 TGCGCCAGCAGCCAAGTCCCCGGGACAGGGGAATACGAGCAGTACTTC CASSQVPGTGEYEQYF
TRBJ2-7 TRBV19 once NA TGTGCCAGTAGTATAGGTTTTGTCTACGAGCAGTACTTC CASSIGFVYEQYF
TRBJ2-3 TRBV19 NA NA TGTGCCAGTAGCCCAGTCCCCACAGATACGCAGTATTTT CASSPVPTDTQYF
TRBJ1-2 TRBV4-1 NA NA TGCGCCAGCAGCCACCAGACCGGGGGGGATGGCTACACCTTC CASSHQTGGDGYTF
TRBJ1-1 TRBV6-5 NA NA TGTGCCAGCAGTTATTTGGGTCAGGAAGCTTTCTTT CASSYLGQEAFF
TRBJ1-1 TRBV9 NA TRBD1 TGTGCCAGCAGCGTAGACGACAGGGGCGCTGAAGCTTTCTTT CASSVDDRGAEAFF
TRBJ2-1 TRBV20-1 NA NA TGCAGTGCTAGCCCGGACAACGGGAAGTTCTTC CSASPDNGKFF
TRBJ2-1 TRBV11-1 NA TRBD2 TGTGCCAGCAGCTTAGCGGGGACTAGCGGGAGAGGAGGCAATGAGCAGTTCTTC CASSLAGTSGRGGNEQFF
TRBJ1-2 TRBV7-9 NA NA TGTGCCAGCAGCGAAGGGGACGGGTTTAGCGGCTACACCTTC CASSEGDGFSGYTF